A single T cell receptor (beta chain) is shown here with its context. Its antigen remains unidentified. This sample stems from a study of early T cells in non-severe SARS-CoV-2 infection. Study as a whole: Sequencing of bulk RNA from unsorted whole blood was done, without chain pairing.

Study-wide results and limits: The matching step, a VDJdb search, favored anti-spike CD8 responses and missed private and CD4 specificities.

Unique molecular identifiers were added to individual cDNA molecules. One entry per CDR3 protein, called by TCRdb with MiXCR from the 5' RACE reads. The sample lists some 62,000 distinct CDR3 sequences; 8% to 9% were seen once. Sequenced material: whole blood, taken at baseline. The origin of this receptor is an adult who was a healthcare worker with PCR-confirmed SARS-CoV-2 infection or an uninfected control (not recorded which).

The CDR3 DNA sequence: TGTGCCAGCACCTCCCCAGGAGGGGGATCCTACGAGCAGTACTTC. This codes for CASTSPGGGSYEQYF. The rearrangement joins TRBV6-2 or TRBV6-3 to TRBJ2-7; either TRBD1 or TRBD2 may fit D (6 bases each). Trimming removed 7 bases at V and 1 base at J, with 17 bases between. There are 15 residues in the CDR3. Germline values: CDR1 MNHEY, CDR2 SVGEGT.